Listed below are T cell receptor beta chains from one sample, sequenced in a study of shared clonotypes between healthy human individuals. Generated by immunoSEQ multiplex PCR, the TCRdb table keeps only in-frame clones and is missing some. Here the sample spans 450,000 to 550,000 clones, more than 65% being singletons. The sequenced sample was PBMCs. These TCRs come from a woman between 35 and 50 years old in good health. Some clones in this sample may be carry-over from other donors' samples. CDR3s include the opening cysteine and the closing phenylalanine or tryptophan. Some rows have no size entry. The others give once, few or many, or a class for an expanded clone.

size: NA; V: TRBV7-6; J: TRBJ2-7; CDR3: CASSLVTGYEQYF
size: NA; V: TRBV19; J: TRBJ1-4; CDR3: CASSTGLTNHNEKLFF
size: NA; V: TRBV11-2; J: TRBJ1-5; CDR3: CASSPDRVSEPQHF
size: NA; V: TRBV11-2; J: TRBJ2-5; CDR3: CASSLGSGYQETQYF
size: NA; V: TRBV7-9; J: TRBJ2-3; CDR3: CASSPRGLAGVTDTQYF
size: NA; V: TRBV19; J: TRBJ2-7; CDR3: CASSAGQGLYEQYF
size: NA; V: TRBV4-2; J: TRBJ2-1; CDR3: CASSQDRGSYNEQFF
size: few; V: TRBV5-1; J: TRBJ1-1; CDR3: CASSQDQALYTEAFF
size: NA; V: TRBV5-1; J: TRBJ1-1; CDR3: CASSLAAGPNTEAFF
size: NA; V: TRBV30; J: TRBJ2-2; CDR3: CAWSVTASTGELFF
size: NA; V: TRBV7-3; J: TRBJ2-1; CDR3: CASSNPGGSSYNEQFF
size: NA; V: TRBV4-1; J: TRBJ2-3; CDR3: CASSQDKGSGGGYF
size: NA; V: TRBV7-2; J: TRBJ1-5; CDR3: CASSNQGVRNQPQHF
size: NA; V: TRBV5-6; J: TRBJ1-2; CDR3: CASSLSSGDSPFGYTF
size: NA; V: TRBV29-1; J: TRBJ2-7; CDR3: CSVDRAGGYEQYF
size: NA; V: TRBV14; J: TRBJ1-2; CDR3: CASSSGTYLSEGYTF
size: many; V: TRBV5-4; J: TRBJ2-2; CDR3: CASGRQGNTGELFF
size: NA; V: TRBV11-2; J: TRBJ2-1; CDR3: CASSLVRLAGGINEQFF
size: NA; V: TRBV28; J: TRBJ1-2; CDR3: CASSLRGGYDGYTF
size: few; V: TRBV29-1; J: TRBJ1-1; CDR3: CSVDFWVTEAFF
size: few; V: TRBV2; J: TRBJ1-1; CDR3: CASSWGGNTEAFF
size: NA; V: TRBV5-1; J: TRBJ1-1; CDR3: CASSLSGRNTEAFF
size: NA; V: TRBV4-3; J: TRBJ1-2; CDR3: CASSQDLGQGHGYTF
size: once; V: TRBV11-2; J: TRBJ2-7; CDR3: CASTRDRAFSYEQYF
size: NA; V: TRBV27; J: TRBJ2-5; CDR3: CASSFRSTIQETQYF
size: NA; V: TRBV27; J: TRBJ2-1; CDR3: CASSFGIAGEGNEQFF
size: NA; V: TRBV11-3; J: TRBJ2-2; CDR3: CASSPAVTRGTGELFF
size: many; V: TRBV5-1; J: TRBJ2-7; CDR3: CASSQGTVTYEQYF
size: NA; V: TRBV5-1; J: TRBJ1-2; CDR3: CASSSYPNYGYTF
size: NA; V: TRBV9; J: TRBJ2-7; CDR3: CASSLRTSGLLGEQYF
size: NA; V: TRBV6-6; J: TRBJ2-3; CDR3: CASSWSRSTDTQYF
size: NA; V: TRBV5-5; J: TRBJ2-2; CDR3: CASSLSGTGELFF
size: NA; V: TRBV18; J: TRBJ1-1; CDR3: CASSPGTGSEAFF
size: NA; V: TRBV30; J: TRBJ2-7; CDR3: CAWSQLRHPSYEQYF
size: NA; V: TRBV7-9; J: TRBJ2-7; CDR3: CASSPYSGHLLYEQYF
size: many; V: TRBV4-3; J: TRBJ2-2; CDR3: CASSQVSGRGTGELFF
size: NA; V: TRBV2; J: TRBJ2-1; CDR3: CASSGGTGGSSYNEQFF
size: NA; V: TRBV19; J: TRBJ2-2; CDR3: CATASRTGRPGELFF
size: few; V: TRBV7-9; J: TRBJ2-1; CDR3: CASSLSTNNEQFF
size: NA; V: TRBV6-1; J: TRBJ2-1; CDR3: CASTVGLAGVNEQFF
size: NA; V: TRBV7-2; J: TRBJ2-5; CDR3: CASSWDRQGGETQYF
size: once; V: TRBV19; J: TRBJ1-4; CDR3: CASSVLAEKLFF
size: NA; V: TRBV28; J: TRBJ1-5; CDR3: CATAGYSNQPQHF
size: NA; V: TRBV4-2; J: TRBJ1-1; CDR3: CASSQDPPGAVPEAFF
size: NA; V: TRBV19; J: TRBJ1-2; CDR3: CASNPRTINPYGYTF
size: NA; V: TRBV28; J: TRBJ1-3; CDR3: CTTGAGNTIYF
size: once; V: TRBV7-6; J: TRBJ1-5; CDR3: CASSLGQGVQPQHF
size: once; V: TRBV28; J: TRBJ2-7; CDR3: CASSLFASGSYEQYF
size: NA; V: TRBV4-1; J: TRBJ2-5; CDR3: CASSQGQGTETQYF
size: NA; V: TRBV28; J: TRBJ1-1; CDR3: CASRGTPRGAFF
size: NA; V: TRBV6-1; J: TRBJ2-7; CDR3: CASSRSGEFSYEQYF
size: NA; V: TRBV5-1; J: TRBJ2-7; CDR3: CASSFSGAGDEQYF
size: NA; V: TRBV5-4; J: TRBJ1-2; CDR3: CASSLVAGGGYTF
size: NA; V: TRBV7-3; J: TRBJ2-7; CDR3: CASSSSLRPYEQYF